The source of this T cell receptor (beta chain) is a study of blood T cell repertoires in COVID-19. This CDR3 has 16 amino acids. J lost 4 bases, V lost 9 bases, and 14 bases had no gene match. Germline V lookup: CDR1 LGHNT, CDR2 FRNRAP. Libraries were prepared by immunoSEQ multiplex PCR; TCRdb keeps only in-frame clonotypes and omits some of them. The sample holds a few hundred thousand clones; about 90% are singletons and the top ten take under 7.5%. Sequenced sample: peripheral blood. This sequence joins TRBV12-5 and TRBJ1-3; 8 bases agree with TRBD1. The clonotype comes from a man aged 18-30 years who had recovered from COVID-19. The CDR3 protein is CARARPLGQAGNTIYF. The CDR3 DNA sequence: TGTGCTAGAGCGCGACCCCTGGGACAGGCCGGAAACACCATATATTTT.